This TCR beta chain was retrieved from a study of blood T cell repertoires in COVID-19. In the original analysis: Estimated nucleated cell counts came from reference gene primer amplification. Clones were read by immunoSEQ multiplex PCR, and TCRdb kept only the in-frame ones, dropping some. For V, J and clone size, that table is used; D and trimming come from the DNA. Seen here are 180,000 or so clones, 80% to 90% observed once, and the top ten hold more than 9.5%. The CDR3 extends over 14 amino acids. The V end was cut by 1 base, the J end by 5 bases, with 8 bases between. CDR1 and CDR2 from the germline V gene are SGHVS and FQNEAQ.

The genes are TRBV7-8 and TRBJ1-4; a possible D gene is TRBD1 (5 bases). Material for sequencing was peripheral blood. The receptor was derived from a woman aged 40-49 years with COVID-19, enrolled during active disease. The CDR3 reads CASSLVGGNEKLFF. The CDR3 nucleotides read TGTGCCAGCAGCTTAGTTGGGGGGAATGAAAAACTGTTTTTT.